Following are 19 T cell receptor beta chains from one sample sequenced in a study of CXCR3-negative and CXCR3-positive naive CD8 T cells. Overall study findings and caveats: Naive CXCR3-positive cells had TRB CDR3s more hydrophobic than those of CXCR3-negative naive cells.

These TCRs are of unknown antigen specificity. UMI-tagged TRB cDNA libraries were built via 5' RACE. TCRdb re-called the 5' RACE reads; one entry per CDR3 protein, DNA not given. The repertoire shows 85,000 to 130,000 distinct CDR3 sequences; the top ten hold 0.35% to 0.4%. The material sequenced was naive CXCR3+ CD8+ T cells from blood. The subset denotes: CD45RO-CCR7+CD27+CD95- naive CD8+ T cells expressing CXCR3 (TNR3+). Receptors were obtained from a human donor in good health. Some clones in this sample may be carry-over from other donors' samples.

The chain couples TRBV7-9 to TRBJ2-7; TCRdb designates TRBD2, a call that cannot be tested without DNA. In germline, CDR1 is SEHNR, CDR2 FQNEAQ (reference sequence). The CDR3 is 15 amino acids. The CDR3: CASSSDTSRFYEQYF.

This sequence joins TRBV7-6 and TRBJ2-7; TCRdb indicates TRBD1, and absent DNA this call remains unverified. This CDR3 is built from 14 residues. The germline V gene has CDR1 SGHVS and CDR2 FNYEAQ. The chain's CDR3 is CASSSGQEDYEQYF.

This chain links TRBV28 with TRBJ2-5. The germline CDR1 and CDR2 sequences are MDHEN and SYDVKM. There are 13 residues in the CDR3. This CDR3 is CASSLRWRETQYF.

The genes are TRBV29-1 and TRBJ2-7; as DNA is missing, the TRBD2 call by TCRdb cannot be tested. The CDR3 is 14 amino acids. CDR1 and CDR2 from the germline V gene are SQVTM and ANQGSEA. This CDR3 is CSVPLGGRNDEQYF.

The CDR3 protein is CASSLDASGDETQYF. The chain carries TRBV7-8 and TRBJ2-5; TCRdb's D gene call, TRBD1, goes unchecked for lack of DNA. This CDR3 comprises 15 residues. Germline CDR1 SGHVS, CDR2 FQNEAQ.

The chain carries TRBV10-3 and TRBJ2-3; TCRdb's D call, TRBD2, is unchecked because there is no DNA. The CDR3 is 16 amino acids. Germline assignment: CDR1 ENHRY and CDR2 SYGVKD. This CDR3 reads CAISEDLAGGPDTQYF.

This chain links TRBV5-1 with TRBJ2-7. The CDR3 runs to 18 residues. Per germline, CDR1 SGHRS and CDR2 YFSETQ. CDR3 sequence reads: CASSLALDPRIIPYEQYF.

The chain uses TRBV7-9 and TRBJ2-7; lacking DNA, the TRBD1 call made by TCRdb goes unchecked. Germline V gene data show CDR1 as SEHNR and CDR2 as FQNEAQ (reference sequence). This CDR3 contains 13 residues. CDR3 sequence reads: CASSGQGSSEQYF.

This chain joins TRBV12-3 or TRBV12-4 and TRBJ2-5; absent DNA, TCRdb's TRBD2 call cannot be checked. This CDR3 is 16 amino acids long. The CDR3 loop reads CASGREGRRIQETQYF.

J is TRBJ1-4 and V is TRBV15. There are 12 residues in the CDR3. Germline V CDR1 and CDR2: LNHNV, YYDKDF (reference sequence). The CDR3 sequence: CATSRVREKLFF.

This rearrangement joins TRBV7-6 to TRBJ2-1; TCRdb designates TRBD1, a call that cannot be tested without DNA. The CDR3 consists of 15 residues. CDR1 SGHVS and CDR2 FNYEAQ come from the germline V gene. CDR3 in amino acids: CASSLSTGSYNEQFF.

The CDR3 loop reads CSVGEESVRTNYEQYF. V gene TRBV29-1 combines with J gene TRBJ2-7; TCRdb's D call, TRBD1, is unchecked because there is no DNA. The length of the CDR3 is 16 residues. CDR1 is SQVTM and CDR2 is ANQGSEA in the germline V gene.

V usage is TRBV29-1 and J usage is TRBJ1-2. This CDR3 region has 11 residues. In germline, CDR1 is SQVTM, CDR2 ANQGSEA. The CDR3 loop is CSVDAGYGYTF.

The CDR3 sequence: CASSLDGGGADEQFF. V and J are TRBV7-9 and TRBJ2-1; TCRdb reports TRBD2, a call that lacks DNA to check it against. Germline CDR1 and CDR2: SEHNR and FQNEAQ (reference sequence). The CDR3 is made up of 15 amino acids.

The chain has TRBV7-8 and TRBJ2-6; as DNA is missing, the TRBD2 call by TCRdb cannot be tested. CDR1 and CDR2 (germline): SGHVS, FQNEAQ. The CDR3 is 16 residues long. The CDR3 spells CASSLWALSGANVLTF.

CDR3 residues: CASSYRGRLSGNTIYF. The chain is built from TRBV7-6 and TRBJ1-3. The CDR3 extends over 16 amino acids. The germline CDR1 and CDR2 sequences are SGHVS and FNYEAQ.

The genes are TRBV4-2 and TRBJ1-6. There are 16 residues in the CDR3. From germline, CDR1 is LGHNA and CDR2 YNFKEQ. The CDR3 region is CASSQALSIMDSPLHF.

The V gene is TRBV10-3, the J gene TRBJ2-7. CDR1 ENHRY and CDR2 SYGVKD come from the germline V gene. The CDR3 consists of 12 residues. CDR3 amino acids: CAISESPYEQYF.

The rearrangement uses TRBV15 and TRBJ2-7. The CDR3 contains 15 residues. CDR1 and CDR2 (germline): LNHNV, YYDKDF (reference sequence). The CDR3 sequence is CATSSRPFSSYEQYF.